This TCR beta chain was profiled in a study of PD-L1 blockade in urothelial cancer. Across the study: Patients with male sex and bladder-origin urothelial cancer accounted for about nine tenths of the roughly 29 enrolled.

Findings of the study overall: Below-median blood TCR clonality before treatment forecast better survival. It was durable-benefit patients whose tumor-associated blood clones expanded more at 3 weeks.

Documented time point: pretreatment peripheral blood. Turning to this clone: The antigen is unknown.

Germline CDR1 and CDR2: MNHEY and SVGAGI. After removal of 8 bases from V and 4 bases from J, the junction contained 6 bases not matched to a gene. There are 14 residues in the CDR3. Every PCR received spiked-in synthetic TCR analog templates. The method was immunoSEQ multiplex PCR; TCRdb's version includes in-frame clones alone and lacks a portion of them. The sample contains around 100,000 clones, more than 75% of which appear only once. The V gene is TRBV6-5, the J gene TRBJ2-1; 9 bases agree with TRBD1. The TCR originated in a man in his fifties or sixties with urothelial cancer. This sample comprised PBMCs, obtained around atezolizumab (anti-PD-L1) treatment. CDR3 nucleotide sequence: TGTGCCAGCCGAGAGACAGGGGGATACAATGAGCAGTTCTTC. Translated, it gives CASRETGGYNEQFF.